This T cell receptor (beta chain) was captured by sequencing in a study of shared clonotypes between healthy human individuals. Repertoires were generated with immunoSEQ multiplex PCR, while TCRdb's copy carries only in-frame clones and drops some. The repertoire consists of about 2.3 million clones, with around 90% occurring once and the leading ten covering 0.37%. Turning to this clone: Other DNA sequences from this sample encode an identical CDR3 as well.

There are 14 residues in the CDR3. Germline loops: CDR1 KGHSH, CDR2 LQKENI. V gave up 6 bases and J gave up 2 bases, with 10 bases separating them. Sample: naive CD4+ T cells from PBMCs. The subset denotes: CD45RA+ positively selected. The chain joins TRBV18 to TRBJ1-4, with unresolved D. The source is a man between 18 and 29 years old in good health. Some clones in this sample may be carry-over from other donors' samples. CDR3 nucleotides: TGTGCCAGCTCCCCAAGTGCTACTAATGAAAAACTGTTTTTT. Protein product: CASSPSATNEKLFF.